A single sample gave rise to the 5 T cell receptor beta chains below, sequenced in a study of blood T cell repertoires in COVID-19. The repertoire was sequenced with immunoSEQ multiplex PCR; TCRdb's copy has only in-frame clones and lacks some. The table has about 97,000 clones, approximately 87% seen once. Sample: peripheral blood. These receptors were obtained from a human donor in a cohort sampled during active COVID-19.

This clone appeared a single time. The chain carries TRBV18 and TRBJ2-3, with a tentative D call TRBD2 (5 bases). CDR1 is KGHSH, CDR2 LQKENI, per germline. This CDR3 region has 15 residues. V was shortened by 3 bases and J by 2 bases, with 12 bases between the two germline ends. CDR3 DNA sequence: TGTGCCAGCTCACCTGGGCTCGGGAACACAGATACGCAGTATTTT. Its protein product is CASSPGLGNTDTQYF.

This chain uses TRBV24-1 with TRBJ1-2; D unclear. The germline V gene encodes CDR1 KGHDR and CDR2 SFDVKD. V shed 5 bases and J shed 3 bases, with 9 bases lying between them. The CDR3 has 13 amino acids. In DNA, the CDR3 is TGTGCCACCAGTGCCCCGGGTGACTATGGCTACACCTTC. Protein sequence: CATSAPGDYGYTF.

The rearrangement links TRBV4-3 to TRBJ1-6, with 10 nucleotides matching TRBD1. V was clipped by 0 bases and J by 5 bases; unmatched bases: 7. The CDR3 extends over 18 amino acids. Germline values: CDR1 LGHNA, CDR2 YSLEER. The CDR3 DNA reads TGCGCCAGCAGCCAAGAGCCCGCTGGGACAGGGGATAATTCACCCCTCCACTTT. Protein sequence: CASSQEPAGTGDNSPLHF.

This clone appeared a single time. The chain links TRBV19 to TRBJ2-1; tentative D call: TRBD1 (6 bases). This CDR3 has 14 residues. V was shortened by 4 bases and J by 3 bases, with 10 bases between the two germline ends. Germline V gene sequence: CDR1 LNHDA, CDR2 SQIVND (reference sequence). In DNA, the CDR3 is TGTGCCAGTAGTAGACTACAGGGCTACAATGAGCAGTTCTTC. Its protein product is CASSRLQGYNEQFF.

The CDR3 coding sequence is TGTGCCAGCAGCTATCCCGGACTAGCGGGAACCGCATCATCCTACGAGCAGTACTTC. This translates into CASSYPGLAGTASSYEQYF. The V gene is TRBV5-4, the J gene TRBJ2-7, with 12 bases aligning to TRBD2. The V gene end was trimmed by 3 bases and the J gene end by 1 base; junction bases not matched to a gene: 14. Germline V lookup: CDR1 SGHNT, CDR2 YYREEE (reference sequence). The CDR3 has 19 residues.